This T cell receptor beta chain was profiled in a study of blood T cells in healthy people across ages. CDR1 and CDR2 (germline): SGHRS, YFSETQ. The CDR3 length is 15 residues. The V end lost 6 bases, the J end lost 2 bases, and 18 bases lay between the germline ends. Together with a sample-barcoded 5' primer, a J-beta primer mix was included in a second PCR lasting 7 to 11 cycles. TCRdb redid the calling of the 5' RACE reads with MiXCR, one entry per CDR3 protein. The table includes approximately 770,000 distinct CDR3 sequences, over 45% detected once. The count of this clonotype is one. Its target is not known. Whole-study findings and limits: Aged donors had fewer naive CD4+ cells and lower diversity than long-lived donors.

The chain uses TRBV5-1 and TRBJ2-7; D assignment may be TRBD1 or TRBD2 (6 bases each). Material: blood. This clonotype was sampled from a young man in good health. The CDR3 reads CASTTGTPGPYEQYF. As DNA, the CDR3 is TGCGCCAGCACCACAGGGACTCCGGGTCCCTACGAGCAGTACTTC.